These T cell receptor beta chains were read from a single sample in a study of beta chain features in type 1 diabetes. Measured with immunoSEQ multiplex PCR; TCRdb has only the in-frame clones, and not every one. In the table there are 600,000 to 700,000 clones, roughly 12% of which are singletons. The specimen was naive CD4+ T cells from blood. Receptors were obtained from a man aged 25 to 40 with type 1 diabetes. Both conserved end residues are part of each CDR3. A D gene is named only where the DNA matches it firmly. Expanded clones get a size class; other rows say once, few or many, or leave the size out.

j_call: TRBJ1-2; v_call: TRBV4-3; clone_size: NA; d_call: NA; cdr3_aa: CASSQEPNYGYTF; cdr3_nt: TGCGCCAGCAGCCAAGAACCCAACTATGGCTACACCTTC
j_call: TRBJ1-1; v_call: TRBV9; clone_size: NA; d_call: NA; cdr3_aa: CASSSHSGVMNTEAFF; cdr3_nt: TGTGCCAGCAGCTCACATTCGGGGGTTATGAACACTGAAGCTTTCTTT
j_call: TRBJ2-7; v_call: TRBV10-3; clone_size: NA; d_call: NA; cdr3_aa: CAISEFSGKTYEQYF; cdr3_nt: TGTGCCATCAGTGAGTTCTCCGGGAAAACCTACGAGCAGTACTTC
j_call: TRBJ2-2; v_call: TRBV2; clone_size: few; d_call: TRBD1; cdr3_aa: CASSERRGQGPGELFF; cdr3_nt: TGTGCCAGCAGTGAACGCAGAGGACAGGGCCCCGGGGAGCTGTTTTTT
j_call: TRBJ2-3; v_call: TRBV5-5; clone_size: few; d_call: TRBD1; cdr3_aa: CASRWGNRQGPQYF; cdr3_nt: TGTGCCAGCAGATGGGGGAACCGACAGGGTCCGCAGTATTTT
j_call: TRBJ2-2; v_call: TRBV14; clone_size: few; d_call: NA; cdr3_aa: CASGEITGELFF; cdr3_nt: TGTGCCAGCGGGGAGATCACCGGGGAGCTGTTTTTT
j_call: TRBJ1-2; v_call: TRBV6-6; clone_size: NA; d_call: NA; cdr3_aa: CASSSADGNYGYTF; cdr3_nt: TGTGCCAGCAGTTCCGCGGACGGAAACTATGGCTACACCTTC
j_call: TRBJ1-1; v_call: TRBV25-1; clone_size: NA; d_call: NA; cdr3_aa: CASSNRVAANTEAFF; cdr3_nt: TGTGCCAGCTCGAACAGGGTCGCCGCGAACACTGAAGCTTTCTTT
j_call: TRBJ1-2; v_call: TRBV7-9; clone_size: few; d_call: NA; cdr3_aa: CASSLGAVNYGYTF; cdr3_nt: TGTGCCAGCAGCTTAGGGGCAGTTAACTATGGCTACACCTTC
j_call: TRBJ2-2; v_call: TRBV9; clone_size: few; d_call: NA; cdr3_aa: CASSVGALTGELFF; cdr3_nt: TGTGCCAGCAGCGTAGGTGCCTTAACCGGGGAGCTGTTTTTT
j_call: TRBJ2-7; v_call: TRBV5-1; clone_size: NA; d_call: NA; cdr3_aa: CASSYNYEQYF; cdr3_nt: TGCGCCAGCAGCTATAACTACGAGCAGTACTTC
j_call: TRBJ2-5; v_call: TRBV5-6; clone_size: few; d_call: TRBD2; cdr3_aa: CASSLPTSGEQTQYF; cdr3_nt: TGTGCCAGCAGCTTACCTACTAGCGGGGAACAGACCCAGTACTTC
j_call: TRBJ2-7; v_call: TRBV27; clone_size: NA; d_call: NA; cdr3_aa: CASSTSLTGRLSYEQYF; cdr3_nt: TGTGCCAGCAGTACGTCCCTGACAGGGAGGCTTTCCTACGAGCAGTACTTC
j_call: TRBJ2-3; v_call: TRBV7-2; clone_size: NA; d_call: NA; cdr3_aa: CASSAMLRGRTDTQYF; cdr3_nt: TGTGCCAGCAGCGCCATGTTGCGGGGGCGCACAGATACGCAGTATTTT
j_call: TRBJ2-7; v_call: TRBV2; clone_size: few; d_call: TRBD1; cdr3_aa: CASSVTGTGGTEQYF; cdr3_nt: TGTGCCAGCAGTGTCACCGGGACAGGGGGGACCGAGCAGTACTTC
j_call: TRBJ2-1; v_call: TRBV10-2; clone_size: few; d_call: TRBD2; cdr3_aa: CASMGLAGSGEQFF; cdr3_nt: TGCGCCAGCATGGGACTAGCGGGGAGCGGTGAGCAGTTCTTC
j_call: TRBJ2-1; v_call: TRBV7-9; clone_size: few; d_call: NA; cdr3_aa: CASTSGWNEQFF; cdr3_nt: TGTGCCAGCACGAGTGGGTGGAATGAGCAGTTCTTC
j_call: TRBJ2-5; v_call: TRBV18; clone_size: NA; d_call: NA; cdr3_aa: CASSPRQEGALGETQYF; cdr3_nt: TGTGCCAGCTCACCGCGTCAGGAGGGGGCCCTAGGAGAGACCCAGTACTTC
j_call: TRBJ2-6; v_call: TRBV27; clone_size: NA; d_call: TRBD1; cdr3_aa: CASSSDRAPGANVLTF; cdr3_nt: TGTGCCAGCAGTTCGGACAGGGCCCCTGGGGCCAACGTCCTGACTTTC
j_call: TRBJ1-2; v_call: TRBV4-2; clone_size: few; d_call: NA; cdr3_aa: CASSGPRGPFDGYTF; cdr3_nt: TGTGCCAGCAGCGGACCTCGGGGCCCTTTTGATGGCTACACCTTC
j_call: TRBJ2-1; v_call: TRBV7-3; clone_size: few; d_call: TRBD1; cdr3_aa: CASSATGGSYNEQFF; cdr3_nt: TGTGCCAGCAGCGCAACAGGGGGATCCTACAATGAGCAGTTCTTC
j_call: TRBJ2-1; v_call: TRBV5-1; clone_size: NA; d_call: NA; cdr3_aa: CASSPTPSSYNEQFF; cdr3_nt: TGCGCCAGCAGCCCGACTCCCAGCTCCTACAATGAGCAGTTCTTC
j_call: TRBJ2-1; v_call: TRBV11-2; clone_size: few; d_call: NA; cdr3_aa: CASGTYRALKSSYNEQFF; cdr3_nt: TGTGCCAGCGGAACTTACAGGGCCTTAAAGAGCTCCTACAATGAGCAGTTCTTC
j_call: TRBJ2-7; v_call: TRBV19; clone_size: few; d_call: TRBD1; cdr3_aa: CASTGTGGLEQYF; cdr3_nt: TGTGCCAGTACAGGGACAGGGGGTCTCGAGCAGTACTTC
j_call: TRBJ2-1; v_call: TRBV4-3; clone_size: NA; d_call: NA; cdr3_aa: CASSPRPAGTISNEQFF; cdr3_nt: TGCGCCAGCAGCCCCCGACCCGCAGGAACGATCAGCAATGAGCAGTTCTTC